This T cell receptor beta chain was sequenced for a study of post-analysis software for immune sequencing data. Background on the study: Included among the disease courses, which were recorded for the cohort, were relapsing-remitting, secondary progressive and progressive-relapsing multiple sclerosis.

Incorporated into the TCR beta cDNA libraries were unique molecular identifiers, which served to reduce PCR and sequencing biases. The source material, about 0.9 to 11 million T cells, gave rise to about 460,000 cDNA molecules. TCRdb reprocessed the PCR reads via MiXCR and lists one record per CDR3 protein. The repertoire includes 750,000 to 900,000 distinct CDR3 sequences, around 46% of them detected once, and just under 5% sits in the top ten. Study-level findings and limits: For normalized Chao1 diversity, multiple sclerosis patients scored significantly lower than controls did. TRBV5-6, TRBV5-1 and TRBV20-1 were among several TRBV segments more frequent in patients than controls. With F measure, samples from one preparation batch clustered together strongly.

Trimming shortened V by 5 bases and J by 6 bases, and 18 bases separated the two germline ends. Germline assignment: CDR1 DFQATT and CDR2 SNEGSKA (reference sequence). CDR3 length equals 14 residues. This clonotype was detected only a few times. Its antigen is not known. The receptor was derived from a girl under 18 with multiple sclerosis. The gene calls are TRBV20-1 and TRBJ2-3; D may be TRBD2 (6 bases). Source material: blood. CDR3 coding DNA: TGCAGTGCTCGATCAGAGCGGGTAGGCGATACGCAGTATTTT. It translates to CSARSERVGDTQYF.